This T cell receptor beta chain emerged from a study of blood T cell repertoires in COVID-19. On the study more broadly: Acute-phase and convalescent COVID-19 samples originated in the United States, Italy and Spain. PBMCs, B-cell-depleted T cells, or T cells provided the cDNA or gDNA that made up the material.

Looked up from germline, CDR1 is KGHSH and CDR2 is LQKENI. CDR3 length: 15 residues. V dropped 0 bases and J dropped 1 base, with 9 bases sitting between them. Clones were sequenced by immunoSEQ multiplex PCR, and TCRdb holds only the in-frame ones, with some missing. The table has approximately 230,000 clones, about 85% seen once; the top ten hold roughly 3%. This sequence was found in a young man with active or convalescent COVID-19. V usage is TRBV18 and J usage is TRBJ1-1; D is undetermined. Material: peripheral blood. The CDR3 DNA is TGTGCCAGCTCACCACCCTCTAGCAGGAACACTGAAGCTTTCTTT. Translation: CASSPPSSRNTEAFF.